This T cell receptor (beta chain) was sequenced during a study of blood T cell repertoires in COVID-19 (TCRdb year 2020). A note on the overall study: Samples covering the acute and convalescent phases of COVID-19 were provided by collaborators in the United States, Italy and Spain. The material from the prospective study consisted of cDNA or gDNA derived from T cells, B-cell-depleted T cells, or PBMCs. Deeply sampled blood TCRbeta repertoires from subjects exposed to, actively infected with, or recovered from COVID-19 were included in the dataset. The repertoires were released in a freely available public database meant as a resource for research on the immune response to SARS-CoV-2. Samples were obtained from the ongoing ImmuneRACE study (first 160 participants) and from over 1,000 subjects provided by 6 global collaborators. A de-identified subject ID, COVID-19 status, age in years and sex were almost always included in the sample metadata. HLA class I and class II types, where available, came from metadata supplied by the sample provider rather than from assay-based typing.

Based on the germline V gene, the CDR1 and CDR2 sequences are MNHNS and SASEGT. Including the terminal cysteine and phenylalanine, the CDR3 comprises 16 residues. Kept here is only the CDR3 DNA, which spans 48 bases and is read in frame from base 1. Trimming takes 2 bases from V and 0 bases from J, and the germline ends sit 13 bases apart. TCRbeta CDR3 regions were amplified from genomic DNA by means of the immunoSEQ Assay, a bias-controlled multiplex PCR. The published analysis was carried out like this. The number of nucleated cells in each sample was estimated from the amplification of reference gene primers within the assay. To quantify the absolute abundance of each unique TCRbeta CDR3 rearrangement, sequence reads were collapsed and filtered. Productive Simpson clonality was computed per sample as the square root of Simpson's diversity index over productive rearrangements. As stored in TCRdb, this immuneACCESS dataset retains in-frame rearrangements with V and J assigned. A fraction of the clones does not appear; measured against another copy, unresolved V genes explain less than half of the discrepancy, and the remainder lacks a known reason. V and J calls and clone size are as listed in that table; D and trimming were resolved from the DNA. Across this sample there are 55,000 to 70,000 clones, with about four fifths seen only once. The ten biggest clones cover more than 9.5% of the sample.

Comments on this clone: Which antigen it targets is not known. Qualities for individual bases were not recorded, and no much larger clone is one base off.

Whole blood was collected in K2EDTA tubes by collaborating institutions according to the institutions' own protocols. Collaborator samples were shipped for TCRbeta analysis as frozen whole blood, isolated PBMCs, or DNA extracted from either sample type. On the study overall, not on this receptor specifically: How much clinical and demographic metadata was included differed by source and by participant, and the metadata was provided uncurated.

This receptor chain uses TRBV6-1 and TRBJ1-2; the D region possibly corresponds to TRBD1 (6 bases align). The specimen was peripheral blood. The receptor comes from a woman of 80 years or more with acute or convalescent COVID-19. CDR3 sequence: CASSEMKGQPNYGYTF. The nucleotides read TGTGCCAGCAGTGAAATGAAAGGACAGCCTAACTATGGCTACACCTTC.